The entry below gives a single T cell receptor beta chain sequence along with its context. Its recognized antigen is unknown. Per-base qualities were not stored, and no clone one base away is much larger. For repertoire sequencing, the TCR beta CDR3 regions were amplified from RNA transcripts. HTBI primers and the Qiagen OneStep RT-PCR kit were used in a first-round RT-PCR, which was followed by a second-round multiplex PCR, size selection and purification. Sequencing of the libraries was carried out on an Illumina HiSeq2000 in paired-end mode with 100 bp reads. Under the source paper's analysis protocol: SOAPnuke was used for read processing, and reads with adapters, uncalled bases, a mean Phred below 15, or no exact constant-primer or identifier match were discarded. COPE v1.2.5 was used to merge high-quality paired reads. Unique nucleotide sequences were defined as clonotypes and aligned to IMGT TRB V, D and J references using MiTCR v1.1. Analysis was restricted to V-J combinations with a frequency above 0.0001, which covered about 99% of repertoires. A TCR clonal expansion and chaos score per V-J combination was defined as the ratio of F50 clonal expansion to chaos observed in the TCRdist matrix. Welch's t-statistics and random forest were used to reduce features to approximately 13 V-J combinations, which were fed into a naive Bayes classifier. The Morisita-Horn index was used to measure how similar the thyroid and blood repertoires were. TCRdb trimmed the raw reads at Q25, called clones with MiXCR and kept productive beta chains. All rows with the same CDR3 protein become a single entry with the most common DNA and genes. The V and J calls shown here were made by TCRdb, not taken from the authors' results. A total of 400,000 to 500,000 distinct CDR3 sequences appear in this sample, roughly 20% of them only once. Around 3.2% of the sample is taken by the ten largest.

A patient counted as having stable hyperthyroidism if there was no progression to ophthalmopathy within 18 months of follow-up. Patients with hyperthyroidism were aged 18 to 65 years, had been newly diagnosed, and had a disease duration of less than 2 months. Patients with other autoimmune diseases, uncontrolled infections, pregnancy or lactation were excluded from the study. Diagnosis relied on clinical symptoms, serum thyroxine, TRAb, thyroid ultrasound and orbital computed tomography. Ficoll-Paque density gradient centrifugation was used to isolate PBMCs from 8 to 10 ml of fresh peripheral blood. Total RNA was extracted with Trizol reagent and quality-checked on an Agilent 2100 Bioanalyzer. This sample is part of a study of Graves' ophthalmopathy and Graves' hyperthyroidism (dated by TCRdb to the late 2010s). Study-wide context: Peripheral blood was collected before any treatment was given, at the time of initial diagnosis. The approximately 97 discovery patients were randomly divided into training and test sets at a 7:3 ratio. Following sample collection, hyperthyroidism patients were given methimazole at a starting dose of 30 mg daily, and ophthalmopathy patients were given high-dose intravenous methylprednisolone. In about 6 hyperthyroidism patients, T-cell repertoires of thyroid tissue and blood were compared. In total, some 140 blood samples were TCR-sequenced: approximately 42 ophthalmopathy, around 75 hyperthyroidism and roughly 17 hyperthyroidism-to-ophthalmopathy patients. The study used TCR beta repertoire signatures to distinguish Graves' ophthalmopathy from Graves' hyperthyroidism and to predict progression to ophthalmopathy. To explore V-J signatures distinguishing ophthalmopathy from hyperthyroidism, a discovery set of 100 patients (about 41 ophthalmopathy, 55 to 60 stable hyperthyroidism) was enrolled. For independent validation, a separate cohort was made up of around 19 hyperthyroidism patients plus 17 patients who later progressed from hyperthyroidism to ophthalmopathy.

Study-wide conclusions, independent of this receptor: Ophthalmopathy was separated from stable hyperthyroidism by the 13-signature model with roughly 88% sensitivity and about 81% specificity in cross-validation and with 80%/75% in the test set. Sample size was not statistically predetermined, and group allocation was not concealed from the investigators. In validation, the model predicted ophthalmopathy progression with roughly 68% sensitivity and 72.22% specificity; roughly 12 predicted patients were CT-confirmed with GO in a median of approximately six months. Most expanded thyroid clonotypes with frequency above 0.001 were also detected in blood, suggesting blood repertoires may reflect the thyroid immune response.

The germline V gene encodes CDR1 MNHEY and CDR2 SMNVEV (reference sequence). Ends trimmed: V by 5 bases, J by 4 bases; bases unmatched to a gene: 4. Measured from the cysteine to the phenylalanine, the CDR3 is 13 residues long. The only DNA kept is the CDR3, 39 bases in frame from the first base. The sample comprised peripheral blood. Rearrangement joined TRBV27 to TRBJ1-2, and TRBD1 matches 7 of the central bases. The receptor's source is a woman in her late teens or twenties with stable Graves' hyperthyroidism. Donor details come from another sample of the same person, matched by shared clones. The nucleotide sequence reads as follows: TGTGCCAGCAGTAAACAGGGGCCCTATGGCTACACCTTC. This codes for CASSKQGPYGYTF.